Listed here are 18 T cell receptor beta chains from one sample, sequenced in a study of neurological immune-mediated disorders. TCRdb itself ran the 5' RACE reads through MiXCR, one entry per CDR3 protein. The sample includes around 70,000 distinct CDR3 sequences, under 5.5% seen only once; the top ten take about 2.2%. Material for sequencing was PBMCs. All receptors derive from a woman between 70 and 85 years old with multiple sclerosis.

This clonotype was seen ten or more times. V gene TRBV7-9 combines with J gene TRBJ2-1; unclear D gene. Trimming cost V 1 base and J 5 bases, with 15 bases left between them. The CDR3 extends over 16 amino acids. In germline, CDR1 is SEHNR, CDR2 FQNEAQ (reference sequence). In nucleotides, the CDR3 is TGTGCCAGCAGCTTAGGGGAAACCTTAATAAACAATGAGCAGTTCTTC. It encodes CASSLGETLINNEQFF.

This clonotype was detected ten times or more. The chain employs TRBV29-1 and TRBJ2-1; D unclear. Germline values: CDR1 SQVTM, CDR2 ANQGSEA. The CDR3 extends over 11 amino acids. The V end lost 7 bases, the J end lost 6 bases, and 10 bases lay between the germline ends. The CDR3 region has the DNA TGCAGCGCCGACCCTCGCAATGAGCAGTTCTTC. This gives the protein CSADPRNEQFF.

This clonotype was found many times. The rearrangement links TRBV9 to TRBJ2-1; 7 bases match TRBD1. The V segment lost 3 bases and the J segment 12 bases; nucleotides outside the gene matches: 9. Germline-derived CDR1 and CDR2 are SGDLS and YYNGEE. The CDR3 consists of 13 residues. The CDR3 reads CASSEGATGPQFF. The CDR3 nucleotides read TGTGCCAGCAGCGAGGGGGCGACAGGGCCGCAGTTCTTC. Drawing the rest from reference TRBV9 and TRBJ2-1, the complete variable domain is DSGVTQTPKHLITATGQRVTLRCSPRSGDLSVYWYQQSLDQGLQFLIQYYNGEERAKGNILERFSAQQFPDLHSELNLSSLELGDSALYFCASSEGATGPQFFGPGTRLTVL.

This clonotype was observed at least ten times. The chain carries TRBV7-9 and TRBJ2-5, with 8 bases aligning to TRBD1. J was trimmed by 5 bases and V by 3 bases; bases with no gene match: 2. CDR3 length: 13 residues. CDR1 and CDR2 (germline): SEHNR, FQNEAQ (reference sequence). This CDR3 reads CASSLTGAETQYF. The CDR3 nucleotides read TGTGCCAGCAGCTTGACAGGGGCGGAGACCCAGTACTTC.

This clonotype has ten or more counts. CDR3 DNA: TGTGCCAGCTCACCTGTAGCGGGGAATCAGCCCCAGCATTTT. Encoded protein: CASSPVAGNQPQHF. V usage is TRBV18 and J usage is TRBJ1-5; D call uncertain. The germline CDR1 and CDR2 sequences are KGHSH and LQKENI. This CDR3 is built from 14 residues. The germline V and J ends were trimmed by 3 bases and 4 bases, with 10 bases remaining between them.

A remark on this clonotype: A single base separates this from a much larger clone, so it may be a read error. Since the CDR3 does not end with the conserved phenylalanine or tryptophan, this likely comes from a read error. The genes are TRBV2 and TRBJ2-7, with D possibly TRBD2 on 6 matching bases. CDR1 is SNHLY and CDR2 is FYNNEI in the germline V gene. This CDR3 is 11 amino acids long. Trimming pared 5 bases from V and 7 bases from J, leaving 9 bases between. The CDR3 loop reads CASSPLAEQYI. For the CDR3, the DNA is TGTGCCAGCAGTCCCCTAGCGGAGCAGTACATC.

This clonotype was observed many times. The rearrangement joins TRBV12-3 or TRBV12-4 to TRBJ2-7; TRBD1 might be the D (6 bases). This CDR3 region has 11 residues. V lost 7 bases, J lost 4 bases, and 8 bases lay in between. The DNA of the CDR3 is TGTGCCAGCATGAGGGGGTACGAGCAGTACTTC. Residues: CASMRGYEQYF.

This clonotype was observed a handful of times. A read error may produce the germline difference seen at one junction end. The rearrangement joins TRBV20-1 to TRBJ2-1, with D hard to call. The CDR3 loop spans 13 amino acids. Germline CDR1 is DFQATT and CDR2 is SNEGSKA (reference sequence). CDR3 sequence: CSARRNSYNEKFF. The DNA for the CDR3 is TGCAGTGCTAGGAGGAACTCCTACAATGAGAAGTTCTTC.

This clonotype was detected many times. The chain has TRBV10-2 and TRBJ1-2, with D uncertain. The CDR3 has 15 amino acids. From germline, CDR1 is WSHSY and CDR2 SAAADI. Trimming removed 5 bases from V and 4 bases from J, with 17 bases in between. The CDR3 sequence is CASSHDISTVYGYTF. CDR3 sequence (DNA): TGCGCCAGCAGTCATGACATATCCACCGTCTATGGCTACACCTTC.

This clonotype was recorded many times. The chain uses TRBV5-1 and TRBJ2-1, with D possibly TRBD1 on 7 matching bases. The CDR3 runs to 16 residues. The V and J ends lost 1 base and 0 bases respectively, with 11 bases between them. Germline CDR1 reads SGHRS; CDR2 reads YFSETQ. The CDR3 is CASSLFQGGSYNEQFF. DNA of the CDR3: TGCGCCAGCAGCTTGTTTCAGGGGGGCTCCTACAATGAGCAGTTCTTC.

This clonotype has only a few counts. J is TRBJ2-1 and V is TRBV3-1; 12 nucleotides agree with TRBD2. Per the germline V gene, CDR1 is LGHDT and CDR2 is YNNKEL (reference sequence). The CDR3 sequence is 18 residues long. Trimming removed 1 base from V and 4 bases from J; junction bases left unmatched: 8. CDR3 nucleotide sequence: TGTGCCAGCAGCCAAGCCCGACTAGCGGGAGCGGATTACAATGAGCAGTTCTTC. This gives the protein CASSQARLAGADYNEQFF.

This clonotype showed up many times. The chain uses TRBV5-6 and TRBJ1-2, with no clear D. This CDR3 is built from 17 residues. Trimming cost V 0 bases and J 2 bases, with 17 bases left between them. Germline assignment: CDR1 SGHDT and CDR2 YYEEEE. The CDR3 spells CASSLEVEGRFNYGYTF. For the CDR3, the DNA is TGTGCCAGCAGCTTGGAGGTTGAGGGCCGTTTCAACTATGGCTACACCTTC.

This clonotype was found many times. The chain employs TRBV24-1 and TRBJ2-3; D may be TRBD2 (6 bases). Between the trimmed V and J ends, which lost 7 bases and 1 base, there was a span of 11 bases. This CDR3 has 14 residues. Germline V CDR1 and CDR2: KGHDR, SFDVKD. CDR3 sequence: CATSRRGGTDTQYF. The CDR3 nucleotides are TGTGCCACCAGCCGGAGGGGCGGCACAGATACGCAGTATTTT.

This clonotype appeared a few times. The CDR3 spells CASSSQGLGYEQYF. CDR3 sequence (DNA): TGTGCCAGCAGCTCACAGGGTCTAGGCTACGAGCAGTACTTC. This chain links TRBV12-3 or TRBV12-4 with TRBJ2-7; the D gene is possibly TRBD1 (6 bases). Trimming removed 6 bases from V and 3 bases from J, with 15 bases in between. This CDR3 comprises 14 residues.

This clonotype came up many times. The CDR3 DNA sequence: TGTGCCAGCAGCCCCAGTACAGATACGCAGTATTTT. Its translation is CASSPSTDTQYF. The gene calls are TRBV18 and TRBJ2-3; D uncertain. This CDR3 comprises 12 residues. Germline assignment: CDR1 KGHSH and CDR2 LQKENI. The germline V and J ends were trimmed by 8 bases and 3 bases, with 9 bases remaining between them.

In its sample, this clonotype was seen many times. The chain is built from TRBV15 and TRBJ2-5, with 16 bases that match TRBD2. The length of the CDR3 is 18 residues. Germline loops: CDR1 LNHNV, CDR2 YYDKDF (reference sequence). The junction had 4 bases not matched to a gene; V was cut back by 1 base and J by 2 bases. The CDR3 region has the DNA TGTGCCACCAGCAGAGCTCGGGGACTAGCGGGAGGGCAAGAGACCCAGTACTTC. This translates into CATSRARGLAGGQETQYF.

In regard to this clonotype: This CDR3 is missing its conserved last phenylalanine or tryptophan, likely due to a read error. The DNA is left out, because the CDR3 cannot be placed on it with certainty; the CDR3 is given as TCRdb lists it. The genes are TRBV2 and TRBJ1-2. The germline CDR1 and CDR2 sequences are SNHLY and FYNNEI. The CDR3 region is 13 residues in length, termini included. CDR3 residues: CASSVETVALCTI.

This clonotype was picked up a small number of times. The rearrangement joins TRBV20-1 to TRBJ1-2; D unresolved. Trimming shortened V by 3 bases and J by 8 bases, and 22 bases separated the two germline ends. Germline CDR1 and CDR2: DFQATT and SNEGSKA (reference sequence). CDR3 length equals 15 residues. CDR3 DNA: TGCAGTGCTAGGGCCCCCTCGGCAGCCTACGGGGGCTACACCTTC. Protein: CSARAPSAAYGGYTF.